This TCR beta chain was captured by sequencing in a study of blood T cell repertoires in COVID-19. This clone is a singleton in its sample. V was clipped by 3 bases and J by 4 bases, with 15 bases between them. Per the germline V gene, CDR1 is ENHRY and CDR2 is SYGVKD. The CDR3 has 15 residues. The table came from immunoSEQ multiplex PCR; TCRdb's copy has only in-frame clones and leaves some out. Found here are about 150,000 clones, 75% to 90% of them singletons; the top ten hold roughly 13%. The sequenced material came from peripheral blood. The source of this sequence is a man between 18 and 35 years old with COVID-19, enrolled during active disease. The J gene is TRBJ2-5, the V gene TRBV10-3; tentatively, D is TRBD2 (6 bases). The CDR3 DNA reads as TGTGCCATCAGTGAAGGAGGGGCCCTAAGAGAGACCCAGTACTTC. Translation: CAISEGGALRETQYF.